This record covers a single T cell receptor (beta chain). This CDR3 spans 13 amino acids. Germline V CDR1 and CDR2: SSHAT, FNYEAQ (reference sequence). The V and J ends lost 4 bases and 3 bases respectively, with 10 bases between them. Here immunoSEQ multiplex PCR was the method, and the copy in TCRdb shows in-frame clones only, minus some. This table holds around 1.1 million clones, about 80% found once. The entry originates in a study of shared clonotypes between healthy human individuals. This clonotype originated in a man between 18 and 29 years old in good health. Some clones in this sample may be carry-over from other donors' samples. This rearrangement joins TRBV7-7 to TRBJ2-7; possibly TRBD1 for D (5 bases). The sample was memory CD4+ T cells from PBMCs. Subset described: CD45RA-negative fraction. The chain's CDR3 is CASSSGHSYEQYF. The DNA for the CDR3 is TGTGCCAGCAGCTCAGGACACAGCTACGAGCAGTACTTC. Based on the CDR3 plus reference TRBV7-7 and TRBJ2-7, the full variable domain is GAGVSQSPRYKVTKRGQDVTLRCDPISSHATLYWYQQALGQGPEFLTYFNYEAQPDKSGLPSDRFSAERPEGSISTLTIQRTEQRDSAMYRCASSSGHSYEQYFGPGTRLTVT.